This T cell receptor (beta chain) was sequenced during a study of cytotoxic CD8 clonotypes in ibrutinib-treated CLL. Looking at the study overall: The patient breakdown showed fewer than twelve relapsed/refractory and roughly 14 treatment-naive cases, with approximately 18 IGHV unmutated.

CDR1 and CDR2 from the germline V gene are SGHNT and YYREEE (reference sequence). Trimming took 0 bases from V and 11 from J, leaving 15 bases between them. This CDR3 region has 13 residues. TCR beta libraries used roughly 1.9 micrograms of DNA from cryopreserved PBMCs. Using immunoSEQ multiplex PCR, the repertoire was profiled, and TCRdb retains in-frame clones only, with some absent. This table holds hundreds of thousands of clones, 80% found once. The count of this clone is one. This TCR was recovered from a human donor with chronic lymphocytic leukemia. The specimen was PBMCs, collected before ibrutinib treatment. J is TRBJ2-7 and V is TRBV5-4; possible D gene TRBD1, 6 bases. The DNA of the CDR3 is TGTGCCAGCAGCTTGGGGCTACAGGGTGGTGAGTACTTC. The encoded protein is CASSLGLQGGEYF.